This entry is about one TCR beta chain. This sample is part of a study of control samples from healthy donors and cancer patients. Produced via immunoSEQ multiplex PCR; TCRdb's table is partial and in-frame only. Of about 110,000 clones in the sample, about nine tenths were seen once. The CDR3 contains 13 residues. Germline CDR1 is LNHDA and CDR2 is SQIVND (reference sequence). Trimming pared 7 bases from V and 3 bases from J, leaving 13 bases between. The source is a human donor in good health. The donor label of this sample is uncertain. The J gene is TRBJ2-7, the V gene TRBV19, with D unclear. Sequenced sample: blood. The CDR3 loop is CASMDPRDYEQYF. CDR3 DNA: TGTGCCAGTATGGACCCTAGGGACTACGAGCAGTACTTC.